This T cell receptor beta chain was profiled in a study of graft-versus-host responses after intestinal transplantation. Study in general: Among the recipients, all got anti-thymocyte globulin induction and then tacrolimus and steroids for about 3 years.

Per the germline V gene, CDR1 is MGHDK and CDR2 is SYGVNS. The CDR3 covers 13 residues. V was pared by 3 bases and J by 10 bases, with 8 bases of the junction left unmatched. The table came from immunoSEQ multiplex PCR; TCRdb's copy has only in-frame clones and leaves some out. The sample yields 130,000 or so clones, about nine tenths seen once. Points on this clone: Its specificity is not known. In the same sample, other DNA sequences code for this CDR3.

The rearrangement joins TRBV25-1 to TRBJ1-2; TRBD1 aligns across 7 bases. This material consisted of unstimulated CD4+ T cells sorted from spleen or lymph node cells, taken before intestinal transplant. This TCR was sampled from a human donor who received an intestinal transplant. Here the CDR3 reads CASSDRQGPLYTF. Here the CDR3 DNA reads TGTGCCAGCAGTGATCGACAGGGCCCCCTCTACACCTTC.